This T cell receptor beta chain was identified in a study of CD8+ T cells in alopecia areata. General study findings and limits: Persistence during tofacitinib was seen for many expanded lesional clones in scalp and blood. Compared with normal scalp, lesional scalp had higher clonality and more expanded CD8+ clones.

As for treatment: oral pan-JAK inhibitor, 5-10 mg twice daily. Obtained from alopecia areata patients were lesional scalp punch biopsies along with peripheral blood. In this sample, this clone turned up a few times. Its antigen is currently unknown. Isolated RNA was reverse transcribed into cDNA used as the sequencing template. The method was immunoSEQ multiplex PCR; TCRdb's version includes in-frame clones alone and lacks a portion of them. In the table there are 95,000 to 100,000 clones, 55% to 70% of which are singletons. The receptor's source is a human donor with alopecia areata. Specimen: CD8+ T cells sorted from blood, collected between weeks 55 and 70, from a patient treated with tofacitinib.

Here the CDR3 reads CASSIGGSGDEQFF. In DNA form, the CDR3 reads TGTGCCAGTAGTATTGGGGGAAGTGGAGATGAGCAGTTCTTC. The gene calls are TRBV19 and TRBJ2-1; tentatively, D is TRBD1 or TRBD2 (5 bases each). Germline values: CDR1 LNHDA, CDR2 SQIVND (reference sequence). V shed 3 bases and J shed 8 bases, with 14 bases lying between them. The CDR3 consists of 14 residues. The entire variable domain, with the rest obtained from reference TRBV19 and TRBJ2-1, is as follows: DGGITQSPKYLFRKEGQNVTLSCEQNLNHDAMYWYRQDPGQGLRLIYYSQIVNDFQKGDIAEGYSVSREKKESFPLTVTSAQKNPTAFYLCASSIGGSGDEQFFGPGTRLTVL.